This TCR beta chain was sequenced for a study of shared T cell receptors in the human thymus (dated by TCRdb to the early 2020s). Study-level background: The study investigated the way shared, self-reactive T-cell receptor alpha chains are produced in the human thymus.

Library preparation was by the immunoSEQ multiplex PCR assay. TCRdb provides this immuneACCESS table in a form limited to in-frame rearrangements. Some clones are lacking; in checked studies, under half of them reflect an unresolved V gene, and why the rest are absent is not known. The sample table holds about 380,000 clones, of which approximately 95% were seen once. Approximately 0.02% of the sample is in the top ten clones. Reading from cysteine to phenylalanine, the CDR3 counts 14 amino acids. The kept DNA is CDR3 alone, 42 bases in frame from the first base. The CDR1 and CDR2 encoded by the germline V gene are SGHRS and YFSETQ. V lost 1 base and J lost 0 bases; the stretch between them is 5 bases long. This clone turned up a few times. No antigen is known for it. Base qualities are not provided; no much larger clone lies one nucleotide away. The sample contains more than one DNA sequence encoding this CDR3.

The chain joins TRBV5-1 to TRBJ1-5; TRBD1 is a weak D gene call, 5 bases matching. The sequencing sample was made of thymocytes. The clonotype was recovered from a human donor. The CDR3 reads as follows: CASSLTGSNQPQHF. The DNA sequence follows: TGCGCCAGCAGCTTGACAGGTAGCAATCAGCCCCAGCATTTT. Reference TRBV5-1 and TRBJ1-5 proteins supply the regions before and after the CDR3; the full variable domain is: KAGVTQTPRYLIKTRGQQVTLSCSPISGHRSVSWYQQTPGQGLQFLFEYFSETQRNKGNFPGRFSGRQFSNSRSEMNVSTLELGDSALYLCASSLTGSNQPQHFGDGTRLSIL.